The 27 T cell receptor beta chains listed next were all sequenced from one sample in a study of graft-versus-host responses after intestinal transplantation. Repertoires were generated with immunoSEQ multiplex PCR, while TCRdb's copy carries only in-frame clones and drops some. Altogether about 40,000 clones are present, about 89% being singletons, with the ten largest covering roughly 2.5%. The material sequenced was PBMCs, taken around 43 weeks after intestinal transplant. The receptors come from a human patient who received an intestinal transplant, so some T cells may come from the graft donor.

This CDR3 is CSVDRGSNEQFF. CDR3 bases: TGCAGCGTCGACAGGGGAAGTAATGAGCAGTTCTTC. This rearrangement joins TRBV29-1 to TRBJ2-1, with 8 positions matching TRBD1. Germline CDR1 and CDR2: SQVTM and ANQGSEA. The CDR3 totals 12 residues. Trimming removed 6 bases from V and 7 bases from J; junction bases left unmatched: 5.

This chain uses TRBV7-9 with TRBJ2-1; tentative D call: TRBD2 (6 bases). Trimming stripped 3 bases from V and 0 bases from J, with 9 bases between. Looked up from germline, CDR1 is SEHNR and CDR2 is FQNEAQ (reference sequence). This CDR3 contains 15 residues. The CDR3 loop reads CASSFGGSSYNEQFF. The CDR3 DNA sequence: TGTGCCAGCAGCTTTGGGGGGAGCTCCTACAATGAGCAGTTCTTC.

Comment on this clone: The junction shows a germline mismatch at one end, possibly a read error. This sample includes further DNA sequences coding for the same CDR3. V and J are TRBV2 and TRBJ2-3; D remains ambiguous. The CDR3 loop spans 13 amino acids. The germline CDR1 and CDR2 sequences are SNHLY and FYNNEI. The CDR3 DNA is TGCGCCAGCAGTGACGGGTACACAGATACGCAGTATTTT. It specifies CASSDGYTDTQYF. The whole variable domain, filled in from reference TRBV2 and TRBJ2-3, reads EPEVTQTPSHQVTQMGQEVILRCVPISNHLYFYWYRQILGQKVEFLVSFYNNEISEKSEIFDDQFSVERPDGSNFTLKIRSTKLEDSAMYFCASSDGYTDTQYFGPGTRLTVL.

V gene TRBV7-9 combines with J gene TRBJ1-1, with 9 nucleotides matching TRBD1. The germline gives CDR1 SEHNR, CDR2 FQNEAQ (reference sequence). Trimming at V came to 5 bases and at J to 8 bases, leaving 9 bases not matched to a gene. The CDR3 length is 14 residues. The DNA of the CDR3 is TGTGCCAGCAGCCTGCCGGGACAGGGCTCCGAAGCTTTCTTT. This translates into CASSLPGQGSEAFF.

The chain uses TRBV5-1 and TRBJ2-7, with D uncertain. Germline CDR1 is SGHRS and CDR2 is YFSETQ. V shed 0 bases and J shed 3 bases, with 7 bases lying between them. This CDR3 is 13 amino acids long. The CDR3 nucleotides read TGCGCCAGCAGCTTGGGTGTCCTCTACGAGCAGTACTTC. The encoded protein is CASSLGVLYEQYF.

V and J are TRBV4-1 and TRBJ1-6; D gene ambiguous. The germline CDR1 and CDR2 sequences are MGHRA and YSYEKL. There are 18 residues in the CDR3. V was shortened by 0 bases and J by 0 bases, with 12 bases between the two germline ends. The CDR3 is CASSQDGRRSSYNSPLHF. In DNA form, the CDR3 reads TGCGCCAGCAGCCAAGATGGACGGAGAAGCTCCTATAATTCACCCCTCCACTTT.

The rearrangement joins TRBV10-2 to TRBJ1-1; the match to TRBD1 covers 7 bases. Germline values: CDR1 WSHSY, CDR2 SAAADI. V trimming: 10 bases; J trimming: 1 base; junction bases outside the gene matches: 12. The CDR3 has 15 amino acids. In DNA form, the CDR3 reads TGCGCCACCACGAAACCGGGACAGTCGAACACTGAAGCTTTCTTT. This encodes CATTKPGQSNTEAFF.

This clone was picked up a small number of times. The V call is TRBV7-3, the J call TRBJ2-1; maybe TRBD1 (7 bases). Germline loops: CDR1 SGHTA, CDR2 FQGTGA. The CDR3 spans 16 residues. V was shortened by 3 bases and J by 1 base, with 13 bases between the two germline ends. CDR3: CASSLAGQLSYNEQFF. The CDR3 nucleotides read TGTGCCAGCAGCTTGGCGGGACAGCTTTCCTACAATGAGCAGTTCTTC. Together with reference TRBV7-3 and TRBJ2-1, the CDR3 gives the full variable domain: GAGVSQTPSNKVTEKGKYVELRCDPISGHTALYWYRQSLGQGPEFLIYFQGTGAADDSGLPNDRFFAVRPEGSVSTLKIQRTERGDSAVYLCASSLAGQLSYNEQFFGPGTRLTVL.

The chain recombines TRBV29-1 with TRBJ2-1, with no clear D. The CDR3 spans 14 residues. CDR1 and CDR2 from the germline V gene are SQVTM and ANQGSEA. The ends were cut back, 8 bases at V and 0 bases at J, with 14 bases in the middle. CDR3 coding DNA: TGCAGCCCAAGGGTACTAAGCTCCTACAATGAGCAGTTCTTC. This sequence encodes CSPRVLSSYNEQFF.

The chain carries TRBV4-1 and TRBJ1-3; TRBD1 aligns across 11 bases. The CDR3 sequence is 19 residues long. Germline-derived CDR1 and CDR2 are MGHRA and YSYEKL. With 0 bases clipped from V and 0 bases from J, the junction kept 7 bases outside the gene matches. The CDR3 reads CASSQEQGQGVLSGNTIYF. The CDR3 DNA reads as TGCGCCAGCAGCCAAGAACAGGGACAGGGGGTCCTCTCTGGAAACACCATATATTTT.

The gene calls are TRBV5-6 and TRBJ2-4; 12 bases map to TRBD2. Trimming took 4 bases from V and 5 from J; bases not matched to a gene: 4. Per the germline V gene, CDR1 is SGHDT and CDR2 is YYEEEE. The CDR3 spans 15 residues. The CDR3, as DNA: TGTGCCAGCAGCCCTAGCGGGAGGGCCCAAAACATTCAGTACTTC. Translation: CASSPSGRAQNIQYF.

The chain has TRBV6-1 and TRBJ2-7; 9 nucleotides match TRBD2. The CDR3 spans 15 residues. V shed 4 bases, J shed 4 bases, and the junction held 8 bases outside the gene matches. Looked up from germline, CDR1 is MNHNS and CDR2 is SASEGT. In DNA form, the CDR3 reads TGTGCCAGCAGTGCCCAGCGGGGGGACCTATACGAGCAGTACTTC. Translated, it gives CASSAQRGDLYEQYF.

J is TRBJ1-1 and V is TRBV7-9, with no clear D. The germline V and J ends were trimmed by 1 base and 0 bases, with 12 bases remaining between them. The CDR3 totals 16 residues. Germline V gene data show CDR1 as SEHNR and CDR2 as FQNEAQ (reference sequence). The CDR3 sequence: CASSLDVGFLNTEAFF. CDR3 coding DNA: TGTGCCAGCAGCTTAGACGTTGGCTTTTTGAACACTGAAGCTTTCTTT.

The rearrangement uses TRBV6-5 and TRBJ2-7; D not resolved. Deletions cut 5 bases from V and 3 bases from J, with 5 bases between. Looked up from germline, CDR1 is MNHEY and CDR2 is SVGAGI. The CDR3 loop spans 11 amino acids. The CDR3 here is CASSAVYEQYF. CDR3 nucleotides: TGTGCCAGCAGTGCCGTCTACGAGCAGTACTTC.

The rearrangement links TRBV12-5 to TRBJ2-5; D call uncertain. This CDR3 spans 11 amino acids. Trimming removed 3 bases from V and 4 bases from J, with 3 bases in between. The germline gives CDR1 LGHNT, CDR2 FRNRAP. The CDR3 DNA follows: TGTGCTAGTGGTTTCCCAGAGACCCAGTACTTC. Protein sequence: CASGFPETQYF.

V gene TRBV6-6 combines with J gene TRBJ2-7; D may correspond to TRBD1 or TRBD2 (5 bases each). The CDR3 loop spans 14 amino acids. With 6 bases removed from V and 3 bases from J, the gap between germline ends came to 15 bases. CDR1 MNHNY and CDR2 SVGAGI come from the germline V gene (reference sequence). This CDR3 is CASRSGTDDYEQYF. The CDR3 DNA reads TGTGCCAGCAGATCCGGGACGGATGACTACGAGCAGTACTTC.

The CDR3 sequence: CASSASGLAGFYGETQYF. CDR3 DNA: TGTGCCAGCAGCGCTTCGGGACTAGCGGGATTCTATGGGGAGACCCAGTACTTC. This chain uses TRBV11-2 with TRBJ2-5, with TRBD2 identical over 13 bases. The germline V gene has CDR1 SGHAT and CDR2 FQNNGV. This CDR3 spans 18 amino acids. V was clipped by 5 bases and J by 5 bases; unmatched bases: 14. The full variable domain, completed using reference TRBV11-2 and TRBJ2-5, is EAGVAQSPRYKIIEKRQSVAFWCNPISGHATLYWYQQILGQGPKLLIQFQNNGVVDDSQLPKDRFSAERLKGVDSTLKIQPAKLEDSAVYLCASSASGLAGFYGETQYFGPGTRLLVL.

The genes are TRBV6-5 and TRBJ2-5, with D perhaps TRBD1 (5 bases). The J call is doubtful: the DNA matches TRBJ2-7 better. Per the germline V gene, CDR1 is MNHEY and CDR2 is SVGAGI. The CDR3 contains 15 residues. The DNA for the CDR3 is TGTGCCAGCAGTTACGGGGCAGGTGTGACCTACGAGCAGTACTTC. This encodes CASSYGAGVTYEQYF.

The chain is built from TRBV5-1 and TRBJ1-3; D remains ambiguous. CDR1 SGHRS and CDR2 YFSETQ come from the germline V gene. The CDR3 has 15 amino acids. The germline V and J ends were trimmed by 4 bases and 0 bases, with 11 bases remaining between them. CDR3: CASSLGPSSGNTIYF. DNA for the CDR3: TGCGCCAGCAGCCTTGGACCCTCCTCTGGAAACACCATATATTTT.

This chain joins TRBV11-1 and TRBJ2-3, with 8 positions matching TRBD2. The CDR3 loop spans 15 amino acids. Germline V CDR1 and CDR2: SGHAT, FQDESV (reference sequence). V dropped 3 bases and J dropped 1; count of bases not matched to a gene: 3. The CDR3 bases are TGTGCCAGCAGCTTCGGAGCGGGGGGCACAGATACGCAGTATTTT. It specifies CASSFGAGGTDTQYF.

The chain combines TRBV7-2 with TRBJ2-7, with a weak D call TRBD1 (6 bases). The V gene lost 2 bases and the J gene lost 1 base, with 15 bases spanning the gap. Per the germline V gene, CDR1 is SGHTA and CDR2 is FQGNSA. The CDR3 runs to 16 residues. CDR3 coding DNA: TGTGCCAGCAGCTTAAGGTCCGGGACAAGTTCCTACGAGCAGTACTTC. Residues: CASSLRSGTSSYEQYF.

In DNA, the CDR3 is TGTGCCAGCAGTGTAGACAGGGTAAGCTCCTACGAGCAGTACTTC. Amino acids: CASSVDRVSSYEQYF. This chain joins TRBV2 and TRBJ2-7, with TRBD1 identical over 7 bases. This CDR3 has 15 amino acids. CDR1 and CDR2 (germline): SNHLY, FYNNEI. The trim removed 4 bases at V and 0 bases at J, leaving 6 bases unmatched.

V is TRBV4-1 and J is TRBJ1-5; no definite D call. Germline CDR1 and CDR2: MGHRA and YSYEKL. The CDR3 has 13 residues. V was cut by 0 bases and J by 5 bases, with 5 bases left in between. The CDR3 DNA reads TGCGCCAGCAGCCAAGATACAGATCAGCCCCAGCATTTT. This gives the protein CASSQDTDQPQHF.

This clone occurred once. This chain uses TRBV11-2 with TRBJ2-7; D gene uncertain. The CDR3 loop spans 15 amino acids. Germline loops: CDR1 SGHAT, CDR2 FQNNGV. The V and J ends lost 0 bases and 2 bases respectively, with 11 bases between them. This CDR3 is CASSLESGKTYEQYF. CDR3 bases: TGTGCCAGCAGCTTAGAATCTGGCAAAACCTACGAGCAGTACTTC.

J is TRBJ2-2 and V is TRBV30, with TRBD1 matching 7 bases. Trimming at V came to 1 base and at J to 6 bases, leaving 5 bases not matched to a gene. In germline, CDR1 is GTSNPN, CDR2 SVGIG (reference sequence). This CDR3 is 14 amino acids long. The CDR3, as DNA: TGTGCCTGGAGTGGGGGGACAGTCCCCGGGGAGCTGTTTTTT. Translation: CAWSGGTVPGELFF.

This chain links TRBV28 with TRBJ1-5, with D possibly being TRBD1 (6 bases). Trimming removed 5 bases at V and 5 bases at J, with 13 bases between. CDR1 MDHEN and CDR2 SYDVKM come from the germline V gene. The CDR3 extends over 14 amino acids. DNA of the CDR3: TGTGCCAGCAGTGCGGGACATCTTTATCAGCCCCAGCATTTT. This encodes CASSAGHLYQPQHF.

CDR3 protein: CASRIGAASSYNEQFF. The CDR3 coding sequence is TGCGCCAGCAGAATTGGGGCGGCTAGCTCCTACAATGAGCAGTTCTTC. The V gene is TRBV4-1, the J gene TRBJ2-1, with D possibly matching TRBD1 (5 bases). The V and J ends lost 6 bases and 0 bases respectively, with 15 bases between them. The CDR3 sequence is 16 residues long. Per germline, CDR1 MGHRA and CDR2 YSYEKL.